The next 9 T cell receptor beta chains were all read from a single sample in a study of cytomegalovirus exposure and HLA in healthy donors. Use of 60 Vbeta and 13 Jbeta primers characterized the PCR. TCRdb's copy holds only in-frame clones and misses some; the assay was immunoSEQ multiplex PCR. The sample consists of roughly 250,000 clones, approximately 80% of them appearing once. Material: PBMCs. These receptor sequences come from a girl aged 2 to 9 in good health and CMV-seronegative.

V gene TRBV30 combines with J gene TRBJ2-5; 10 bases align to TRBD1. The CDR3 has 17 amino acids. V trimming: 2 bases; J trimming: 4 bases; junction bases outside the gene matches: 13. CDR1 is GTSNPN and CDR2 is SVGIG in the germline V gene (reference sequence). The DNA for the CDR3 is TGTGCCTGGAGTCGTAGACAGGGGGCCGGGTGGAGAGAGACCCAGTACTTC. Translation: CAWSRRQGAGWRETQYF.

This chain joins TRBV19 and TRBJ1-5, with D possibly matching TRBD1 (6 bases). Trimming removed 5 bases from V and 6 bases from J, with 11 bases in between. The CDR3 is 13 amino acids. The germline gives CDR1 LNHDA, CDR2 SQIVND (reference sequence). The CDR3 loop reads CASSAQGTQPQHF. DNA of the CDR3: TGTGCCAGTAGTGCACAGGGTACTCAGCCCCAGCATTTT. The full variable domain, with the rest looked up from reference TRBV19 and TRBJ1-5, is DGGITQSPKYLFRKEGQNVTLSCEQNLNHDAMYWYRQDPGQGLRLIYYSQIVNDFQKGDIAEGYSVSREKKESFPLTVTSAQKNPTAFYLCASSAQGTQPQHFGDGTRLSIL.

The chain has TRBV11-2 and TRBJ2-2; 8 nucleotides line up with TRBD2. The germline CDR1 and CDR2 sequences are SGHAT and FQNNGV. Trimming took 5 bases from V and 6 from J; bases not matched to a gene: 8. The CDR3 runs to 15 residues. The DNA for the CDR3 is TGTGCCAGCAGCAGGACTAGAGCGGGAGCCGGGGAGCTGTTTTTT. Translation: CASSRTRAGAGELFF.

The chain joins TRBV10-3 to TRBJ2-7; 13 bases are shared with TRBD2. V trimming: 9 bases; J trimming: 5 bases; junction bases outside the gene matches: 4. The length of the CDR3 is 13 residues. The germline V gene encodes CDR1 ENHRY and CDR2 SYGVKD. CDR3 region: CAIRLAGGDEQYF. The CDR3 DNA follows: TGTGCCATAAGACTAGCGGGGGGAGACGAGCAGTACTTC.

This chain joins TRBV7-2 and TRBJ2-7, with TRBD1 identical over 9 bases. The germline V gene encodes CDR1 SGHTA and CDR2 FQGNSA. With V trimmed by 5 bases and J by 3 bases, 5 bases remained unmatched. This CDR3 is built from 14 residues. CDR3 DNA sequence: TGTGCCAGCAGCCACCGGGACAGGGTCTACGAGCAGTACTTC. Its translation is CASSHRDRVYEQYF. Supplemented by reference TRBV7-2 and TRBJ2-7, the full variable domain reads GAGVSQSPSNKVTEKGKDVELRCDPISGHTALYWYRQSLGQGLEFLIYFQGNSAPDKSGLPSDRFSAERTGGSVSTLTIQRTQQEDSAVYLCASSHRDRVYEQYFGPGTRLTVT.

The J gene is TRBJ1-5, the V gene TRBV19; 7 bases are shared with TRBD1. V was clipped by 3 bases and J by 5 bases; unmatched bases: 7. The CDR3 runs to 15 residues. Germline V gives CDR1 LNHDA, CDR2 SQIVND (reference sequence). CDR3 sequence: CASSIRDSLYQPQHF. The DNA for the CDR3 is TGTGCCAGTAGTATCAGGGACAGTTTATATCAGCCCCAGCATTTT.

V usage is TRBV7-9 and J usage is TRBJ1-1; D may be TRBD1 (5 bases). CDR3 length equals 12 residues. Per the germline V gene, CDR1 is SEHNR and CDR2 is FQNEAQ (reference sequence). V shed 5 bases and J shed 7 bases, with 11 bases lying between them. CDR3 residues: CASSPAGGEAFF. The CDR3 region has the DNA TGTGCCAGCAGCCCCGCGGGGGGTGAAGCTTTCTTT.

Points on this clone: Other DNA variants within this sample encode the same CDR3. The chain couples TRBV21-1 to TRBJ1-2; TRBD1, the table's D call, lacks a check against the DNA. TRBV21-1 is designated a pseudogene. CDR3 size: 13 residues. The CDR3 loop is CASSKQGAGGYTF. The CDR3 region has the DNA TGTGCCAGCAGCAAACAGGGGGCGGGCGGCTACACCTTC.

V usage is TRBV11-2 and J usage is TRBJ1-4; D gene uncertain. Trimming shortened V by 5 bases and J by 2 bases, and 12 bases separated the two germline ends. The germline V gene encodes CDR1 SGHAT and CDR2 FQNNGV. The CDR3 covers 15 residues. CDR3 sequence: CASSLRVNTNEKLFF. As DNA, the CDR3 is TGTGCCAGCAGCCTGAGGGTGAATACTAATGAAAAACTGTTTTTT.